Listed below are T cell receptor beta chains from one sample, sequenced in a study of blood T cell repertoires in COVID-19. The protocol was immunoSEQ multiplex PCR, while the TCRdb copy is restricted to in-frame clones and leaves out a portion. Of approximately 260,000 clones in the sample, approximately 89% were seen once. Sequencing input: PBMCs or T cells enriched from blood (not recorded which). All receptors come from a woman aged 40 to 55 with acute COVID-19. CDR3s include the opening cysteine and the closing phenylalanine or tryptophan. The D gene is left open where the match is weak. Rows may omit the clone size; those that give it use once, few, many or a size class.

j_call | v_call | clone_size | d_call | cdr3_nt | cdr3_aa
TRBJ1-1 | TRBV19 | - | TRBD1 | TGTGCCAGTAGTTCGGACGGGACAGGGGGGAGTACTGAAGCTTTCTTT | CASSSDGTGGSTEAFF
TRBJ1-1 | TRBV6-5 | - | - | TGTGCCAGCAGTTACGGGCAGGGGAACACTGAAGCTTTCTTT | CASSYGQGNTEAFF
TRBJ1-6 | TRBV4-3 | - | - | TGCGCCAGCAGCCAAGATTTTAGGGAGGGCTCACCCCTCCACTTT | CASSQDFREGSPLHF
TRBJ1-2 | TRBV7-2 | few | TRBD1 | TGTGCCAGCAGCCCAGACAGGGGCTATGGCTACACCTTC | CASSPDRGYGYTF
TRBJ2-7 | TRBV7-9 | - | - | TGTGCCAGCAGCCCTATACGCCCGAAGAATTCCTACGAGCAGTACTTC | CASSPIRPKNSYEQYF
TRBJ1-5 | TRBV2 | - | TRBD1 | TGTGCCAGCAGTGGGGACAGCCAATTCAATCAGCCCCAGCATTTT | CASSGDSQFNQPQHF
TRBJ2-1 | TRBV30 | once | TRBD2 | TGTGCCTGCAGCTATGGACTAGATCTATTTATAAATGAGCAGTTCTTC | CACSYGLDLFINEQFF
TRBJ1-4 | TRBV28 | - | - | TGTGCCAGCAGTACCGACAGCAGTAATGAAAAACTGTTTTTT | CASSTDSSNEKLFF
TRBJ1-2 | TRBV28 | - | - | TGTGCCAGCAGGGGCGGGGGATCCGTTCATGGCTACACCTTC | CASRGGGSVHGYTF
TRBJ1-4 | TRBV27 | - | - | TGTGCCAGCAGTTCAACGGCACTTCTGGGGGGGCGTGAAAAACTGTTTTTT | CASSSTALLGGREKLFF
TRBJ2-3 | TRBV5-4 | - | TRBD2 | TGTGCCAGCAGCCCCCCTAGCGGGAGCACAGATACGCAGTATTTT | CASSPPSGSTDTQYF
TRBJ1-3 | TRBV5-8 | - | - | TGTGCCAGCAGCGCCCGACAGCCGAGCTCTGGAAACACCATATATTTT | CASSARQPSSGNTIYF
TRBJ1-6 | TRBV12-3/TRBV12-4 | - | - | TGTGCCAGCTCGACAGTCTATAATTCACCCCTCCACTTT | CASSTVYNSPLHF
TRBJ2-6 | TRBV19 | - | - | TGTGCCAGTAGCCTAGGCGGTGCCTCTGGGGCCAACGTCCTGACTTTC | CASSLGGASGANVLTF
TRBJ1-3 | TRBV30 | - | - | TGTGCCTGGAGTGGCCCCGGACTGACGACTTTTAACACCATATATTTT | CAWSGPGLTTFNTIYF